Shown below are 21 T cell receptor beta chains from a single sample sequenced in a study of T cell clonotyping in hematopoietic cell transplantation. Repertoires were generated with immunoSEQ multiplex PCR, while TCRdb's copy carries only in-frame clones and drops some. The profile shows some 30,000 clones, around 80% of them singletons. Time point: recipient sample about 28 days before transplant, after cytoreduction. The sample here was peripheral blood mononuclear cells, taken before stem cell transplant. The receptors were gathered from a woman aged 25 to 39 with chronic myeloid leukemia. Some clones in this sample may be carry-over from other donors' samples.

The CDR3 sequence: CASSVTGTDTQYF. DNA for the CDR3: TGTGCCAGCAGTGTCACAGGGACAGATACGCAGTATTTT. The genes are TRBV2 and TRBJ2-3, with D possibly being TRBD1 (6 bases). Trimming took 4 bases from V and 3 from J, leaving 8 bases between them. The CDR3 length is 13 residues. The germline CDR1 and CDR2 sequences are SNHLY and FYNNEI.

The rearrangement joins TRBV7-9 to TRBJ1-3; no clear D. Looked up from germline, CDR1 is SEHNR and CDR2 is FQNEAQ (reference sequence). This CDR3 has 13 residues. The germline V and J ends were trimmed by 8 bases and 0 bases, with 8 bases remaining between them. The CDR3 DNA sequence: TGTGCCAGCGGCGTGAGCTCTGGAAACACCATATATTTT. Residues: CASGVSSGNTIYF.

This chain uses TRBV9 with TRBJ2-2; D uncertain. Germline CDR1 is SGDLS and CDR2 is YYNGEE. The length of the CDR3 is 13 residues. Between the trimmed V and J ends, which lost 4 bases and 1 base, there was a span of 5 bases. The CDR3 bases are TGTGCCAGCAGCCTAGGGAACACCGGGGAGCTGTTTTTT. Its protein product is CASSLGNTGELFF. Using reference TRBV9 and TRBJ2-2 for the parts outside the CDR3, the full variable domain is DSGVTQTPKHLITATGQRVTLRCSPRSGDLSVYWYQQSLDQGLQFLIQYYNGEERAKGNILERFSAQQFPDLHSELNLSSLELGDSALYFCASSLGNTGELFFGEGSRLTVL.

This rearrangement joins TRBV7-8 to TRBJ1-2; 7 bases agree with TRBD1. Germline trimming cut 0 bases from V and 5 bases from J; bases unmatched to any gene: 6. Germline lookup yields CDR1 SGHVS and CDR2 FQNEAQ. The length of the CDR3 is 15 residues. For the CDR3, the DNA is TGTGCCAGCAGCTTAGCAAAAGGGGGCGCTTATGGCTACACCTTC. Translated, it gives CASSLAKGGAYGYTF.

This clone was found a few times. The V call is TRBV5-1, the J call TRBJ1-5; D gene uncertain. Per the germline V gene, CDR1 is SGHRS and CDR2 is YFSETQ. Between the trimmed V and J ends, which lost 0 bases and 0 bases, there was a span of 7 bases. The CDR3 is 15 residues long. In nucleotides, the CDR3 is TGCGCCAGCAGCTTGGCTCGGGGTAGCAATCAGCCCCAGCATTTT. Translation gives CASSLARGSNQPQHF.

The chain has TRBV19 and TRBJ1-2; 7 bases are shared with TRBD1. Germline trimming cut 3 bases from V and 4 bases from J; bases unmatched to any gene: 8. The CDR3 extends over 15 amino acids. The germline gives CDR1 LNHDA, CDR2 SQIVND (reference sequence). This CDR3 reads CASSISRQGTYGYTF. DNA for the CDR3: TGTGCCAGTAGTATTTCTCGACAGGGTACCTATGGCTACACCTTC. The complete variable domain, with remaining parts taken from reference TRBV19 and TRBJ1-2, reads DGGITQSPKYLFRKEGQNVTLSCEQNLNHDAMYWYRQDPGQGLRLIYYSQIVNDFQKGDIAEGYSVSREKKESFPLTVTSAQKNPTAFYLCASSISRQGTYGYTFGSGTRLTVV.

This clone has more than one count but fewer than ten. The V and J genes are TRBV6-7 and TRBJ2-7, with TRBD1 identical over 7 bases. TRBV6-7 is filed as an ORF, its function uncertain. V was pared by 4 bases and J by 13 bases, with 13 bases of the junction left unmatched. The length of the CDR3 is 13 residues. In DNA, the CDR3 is TGTGCCAGCAGTTCCATCCACAGGGGCCGAAAATACGTC. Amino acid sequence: CASSSIHRGRKYV.

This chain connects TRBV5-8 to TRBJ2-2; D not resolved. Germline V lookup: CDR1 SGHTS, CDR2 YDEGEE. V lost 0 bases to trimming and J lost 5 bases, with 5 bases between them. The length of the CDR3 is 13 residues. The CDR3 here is CASSLGPTGELFF. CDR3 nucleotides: TGTGCCAGCAGCTTGGGACCAACCGGGGAGCTGTTTTTT.

The CDR3 here is CASSPDRNQPQHF. The CDR3 region has the DNA TGCGCCAGCAGCCCTGACAGAAATCAGCCCCAGCATTTT. This chain joins TRBV4-1 and TRBJ1-5, with D possibly matching TRBD1 (5 bases). CDR1 is MGHRA and CDR2 is YSYEKL in the germline V gene. V lost 4 bases and J 4 bases, leaving 8 bases between the germline ends. The CDR3 sequence is 13 residues long.

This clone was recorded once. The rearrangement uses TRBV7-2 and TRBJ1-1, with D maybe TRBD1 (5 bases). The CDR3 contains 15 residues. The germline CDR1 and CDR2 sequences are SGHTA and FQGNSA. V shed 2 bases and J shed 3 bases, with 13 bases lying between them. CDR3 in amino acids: CASSLSPGGYTEAFF. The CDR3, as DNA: TGTGCCAGCAGCTTATCCCCCGGGGGGTACACTGAAGCTTTCTTT.

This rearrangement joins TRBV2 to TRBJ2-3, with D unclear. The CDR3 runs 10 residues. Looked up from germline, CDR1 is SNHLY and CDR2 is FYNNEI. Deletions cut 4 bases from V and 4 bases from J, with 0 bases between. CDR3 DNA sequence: TGTGCCAGCAGTGCAGATACGCAGTATTTT. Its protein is CASSADTQYF.

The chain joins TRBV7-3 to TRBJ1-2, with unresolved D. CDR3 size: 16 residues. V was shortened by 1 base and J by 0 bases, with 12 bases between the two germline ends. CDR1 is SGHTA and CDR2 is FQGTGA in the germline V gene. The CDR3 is CASSLNPVGPNYGYTF. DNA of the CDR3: TGTGCCAGCAGCTTAAACCCCGTAGGACCTAACTATGGCTACACCTTC.

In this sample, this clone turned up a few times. The CDR3 spells CASRRAGNYGYTF. CDR3 sequence (DNA): TGTGCCAGCAGACGAGCAGGGAACTATGGCTACACCTTC. This chain connects TRBV19 to TRBJ1-2; maybe TRBD1 (5 bases). Germline-derived CDR1 and CDR2 are LNHDA and SQIVND (reference sequence). Trimming removed 9 bases from V and 2 bases from J, with 13 bases in between. The CDR3 length is 13 residues.

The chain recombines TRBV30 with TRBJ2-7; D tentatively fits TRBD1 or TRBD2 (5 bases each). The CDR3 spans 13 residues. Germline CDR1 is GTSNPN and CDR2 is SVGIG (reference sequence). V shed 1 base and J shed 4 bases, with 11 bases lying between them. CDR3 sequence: CAWSAGTPYEQYF. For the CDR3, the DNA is TGTGCCTGGAGTGCCGGGACCCCATACGAGCAGTACTTC.

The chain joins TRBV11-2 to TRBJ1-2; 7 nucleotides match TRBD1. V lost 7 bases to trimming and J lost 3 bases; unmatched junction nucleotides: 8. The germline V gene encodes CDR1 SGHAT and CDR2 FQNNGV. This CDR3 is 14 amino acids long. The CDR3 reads CASNSIGTDYGYTF. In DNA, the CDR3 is TGTGCCAGCAACTCTATCGGGACAGACTATGGCTACACCTTC.

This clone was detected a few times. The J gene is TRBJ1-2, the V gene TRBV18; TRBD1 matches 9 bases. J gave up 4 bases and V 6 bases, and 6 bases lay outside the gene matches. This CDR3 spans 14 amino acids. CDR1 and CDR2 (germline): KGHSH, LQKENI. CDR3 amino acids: CASSPGTGIYGYTF. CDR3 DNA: TGTGCCAGCTCTCCCGGGACAGGGATCTATGGCTACACCTTC. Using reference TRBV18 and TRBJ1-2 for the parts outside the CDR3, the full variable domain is NAGVMQNPRHLVRRRGQEARLRCSPMKGHSHVYWYRQLPEEGLKFMVYLQKENIIDESGMPKERFSAEFPKEGPSILRIQQVVRGDSAAYFCASSPGTGIYGYTFGSGTRLTVV.

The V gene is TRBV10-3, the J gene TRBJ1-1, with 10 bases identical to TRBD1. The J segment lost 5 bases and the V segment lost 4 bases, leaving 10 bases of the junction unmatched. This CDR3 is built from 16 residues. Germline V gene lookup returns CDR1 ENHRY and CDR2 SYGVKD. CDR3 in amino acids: CAISGQGARSGTEAFF. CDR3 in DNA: TGTGCCATCAGTGGACAGGGGGCGCGATCAGGTACTGAAGCTTTCTTT.

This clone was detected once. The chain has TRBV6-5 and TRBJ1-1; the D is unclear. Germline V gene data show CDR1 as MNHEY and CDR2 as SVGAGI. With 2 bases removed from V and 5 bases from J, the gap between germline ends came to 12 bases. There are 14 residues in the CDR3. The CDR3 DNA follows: TGTGCCAGCAGTTACAAGCCAGCCCTAACTGAAGCTTTCTTT. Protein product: CASSYKPALTEAFF.

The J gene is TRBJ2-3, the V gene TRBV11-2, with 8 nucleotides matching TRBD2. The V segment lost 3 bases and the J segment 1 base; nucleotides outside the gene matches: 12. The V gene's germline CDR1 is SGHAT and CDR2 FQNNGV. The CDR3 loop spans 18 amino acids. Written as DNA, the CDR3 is TGTGCCAGCAGCTTCCGTCGGGTCCTAGCGGGCCGCACAGATACGCAGTATTTT. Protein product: CASSFRRVLAGRTDTQYF.

The CDR3 DNA reads as TGTGCCAGCAACAATGGGGCCAGTGACAATCAGCCCCAGCATTTT. Translation gives CASNNGASDNQPQHF. V usage is TRBV7-9 and J usage is TRBJ1-5; weak D call: TRBD1 (5 bases). Trimming removed 7 bases at V and 3 bases at J, with 16 bases between. CDR1 and CDR2 from the germline V gene are SEHNR and FQNEAQ (reference sequence). This CDR3 has 15 residues. The full variable domain, completed using reference TRBV7-9 and TRBJ1-5, is DTGVSQNPRHKITKRGQNVTFRCDPISEHNRLYWYRQTLGQGPEFLTYFQNEAQLEKSRLLSDRFSAERPKGSFSTLEIQRTEQGDSAMYLCASNNGASDNQPQHFGDGTRLSIL.

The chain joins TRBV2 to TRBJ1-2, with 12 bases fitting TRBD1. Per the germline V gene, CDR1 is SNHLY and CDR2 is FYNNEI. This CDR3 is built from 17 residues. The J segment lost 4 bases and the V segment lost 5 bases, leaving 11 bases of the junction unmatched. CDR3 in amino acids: CASSSGTGGSLSYGYTF. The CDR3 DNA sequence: TGTGCCAGCAGTTCCGGGACAGGGGGCTCTTTATCCTATGGCTACACCTTC. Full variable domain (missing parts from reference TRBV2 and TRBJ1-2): EPEVTQTPSHQVTQMGQEVILRCVPISNHLYFYWYRQILGQKVEFLVSFYNNEISEKSEIFDDQFSVERPDGSNFTLKIRSTKLEDSAMYFCASSSGTGGSLSYGYTFGSGTRLTVV.